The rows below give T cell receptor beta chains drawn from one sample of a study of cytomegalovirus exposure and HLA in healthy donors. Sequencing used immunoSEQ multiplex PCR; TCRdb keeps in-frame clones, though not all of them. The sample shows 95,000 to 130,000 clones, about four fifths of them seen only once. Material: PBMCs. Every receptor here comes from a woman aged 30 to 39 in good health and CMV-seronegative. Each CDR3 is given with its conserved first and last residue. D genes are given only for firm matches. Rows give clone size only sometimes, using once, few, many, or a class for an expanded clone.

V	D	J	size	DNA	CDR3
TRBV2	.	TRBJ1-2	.	TGTGCCAGCAGTGAGGACAGTTATGGCTACACCTTC	CASSEDSYGYTF
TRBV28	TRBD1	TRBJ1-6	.	TGTGCCAGCAGTACCCAGACAGGGGGGTCCTATAACTCACCCCTCCACTTT	CASSTQTGGSYNSPLHF
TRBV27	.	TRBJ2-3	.	TGTGCCAGCAGACCGACACGGATCACAGATACGCAGTATTTT	CASRPTRITDTQYF
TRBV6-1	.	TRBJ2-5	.	TGTGCCAGCAGTGAAGATGGAGGCCAAGAGACCCAGTACTTC	CASSEDGGQETQYF
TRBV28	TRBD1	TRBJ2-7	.	TGTGCCAGCATCAGGGGGACGCAAACCTACGAGCAGTACTTC	CASIRGTQTYEQYF
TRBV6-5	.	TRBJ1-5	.	TGTGCCAGCAGTTACGGGGGGGGAAGCAATCAGCCCCAGCATTTT	CASSYGGGSNQPQHF
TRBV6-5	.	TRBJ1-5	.	TGTGCCAGTTGCCCGGGACTCGGGAACAATCAGCCCCAGCATTTT	CASCPGLGNNQPQHF
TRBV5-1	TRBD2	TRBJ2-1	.	TGCGCCAGCAGCTTGTTGGCTAGCGGGAGTATTTTCAATGAGCAGTTCTTC	CASSLLASGSIFNEQFF
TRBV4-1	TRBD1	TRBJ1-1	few	TGCGCCAGCAGCCGAGGGACAGCCACTGAAGCTTTCTTT	CASSRGTATEAFF
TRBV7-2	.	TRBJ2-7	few	TGTGCCAGCAGCTTATCCAACTCCTACGAGCAGTACTTC	CASSLSNSYEQYF
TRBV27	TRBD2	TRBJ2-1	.	TGTGCCAGCAGTTCCAGCGGGAGATCGAATGAGCAGTTCTTC	CASSSSGRSNEQFF
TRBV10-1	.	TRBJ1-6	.	TGCGCCAGTGGCACAGACAATTCACCCCTCCACTTT	CASGTDNSPLHF